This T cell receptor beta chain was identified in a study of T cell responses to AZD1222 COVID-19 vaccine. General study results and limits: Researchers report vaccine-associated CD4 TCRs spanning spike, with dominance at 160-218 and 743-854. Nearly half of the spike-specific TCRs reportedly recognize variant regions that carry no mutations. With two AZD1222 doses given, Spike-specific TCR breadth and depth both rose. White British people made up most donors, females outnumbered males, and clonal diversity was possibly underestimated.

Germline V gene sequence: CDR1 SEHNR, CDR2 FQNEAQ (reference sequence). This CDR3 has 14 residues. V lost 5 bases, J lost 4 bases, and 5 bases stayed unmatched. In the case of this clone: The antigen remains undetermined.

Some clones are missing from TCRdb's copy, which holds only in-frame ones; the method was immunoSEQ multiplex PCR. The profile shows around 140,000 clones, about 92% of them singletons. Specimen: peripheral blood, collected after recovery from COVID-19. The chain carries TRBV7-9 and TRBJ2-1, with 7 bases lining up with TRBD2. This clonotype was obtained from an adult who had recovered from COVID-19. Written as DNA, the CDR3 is TGTGCCAGCAGCGTTAGCGGGTATTACAATGAGCAGTTCTTC. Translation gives CASSVSGYYNEQFF.